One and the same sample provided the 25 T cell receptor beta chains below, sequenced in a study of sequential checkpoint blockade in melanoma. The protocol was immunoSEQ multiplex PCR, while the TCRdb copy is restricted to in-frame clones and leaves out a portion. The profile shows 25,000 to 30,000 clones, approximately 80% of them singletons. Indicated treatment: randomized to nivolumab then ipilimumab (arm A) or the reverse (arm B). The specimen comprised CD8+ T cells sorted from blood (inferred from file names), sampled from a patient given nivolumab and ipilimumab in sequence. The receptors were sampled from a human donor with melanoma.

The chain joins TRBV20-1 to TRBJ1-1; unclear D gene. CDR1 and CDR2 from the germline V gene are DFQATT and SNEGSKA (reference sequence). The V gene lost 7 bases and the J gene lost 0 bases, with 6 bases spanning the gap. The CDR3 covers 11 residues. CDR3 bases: TGCAGTGTTAATATGAACACTGAAGCTTTCTTT. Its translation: CSVNMNTEAFF.

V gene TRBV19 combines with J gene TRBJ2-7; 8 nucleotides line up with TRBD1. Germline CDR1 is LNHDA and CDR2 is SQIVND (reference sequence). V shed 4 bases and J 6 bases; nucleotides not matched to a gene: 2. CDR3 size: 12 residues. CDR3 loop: CASSTTGAEQYF. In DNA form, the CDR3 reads TGTGCCAGTAGTACGACAGGGGCCGAGCAGTACTTC.

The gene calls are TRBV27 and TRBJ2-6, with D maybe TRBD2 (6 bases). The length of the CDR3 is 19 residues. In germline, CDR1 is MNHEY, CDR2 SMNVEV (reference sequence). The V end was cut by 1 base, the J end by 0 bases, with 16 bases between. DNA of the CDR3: TGTGCCAGCAGTTTATTTACCGGGACTCCGAACTCTGGGGCCAACGTCCTGACTTTC. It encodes CASSLFTGTPNSGANVLTF.

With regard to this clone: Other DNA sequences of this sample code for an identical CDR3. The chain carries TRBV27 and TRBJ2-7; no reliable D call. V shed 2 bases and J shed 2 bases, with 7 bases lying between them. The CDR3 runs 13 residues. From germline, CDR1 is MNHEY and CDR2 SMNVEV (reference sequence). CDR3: CASSLARTYEQYF. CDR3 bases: TGTGCCAGCAGTTTAGCCAGGACCTACGAGCAGTACTTC.

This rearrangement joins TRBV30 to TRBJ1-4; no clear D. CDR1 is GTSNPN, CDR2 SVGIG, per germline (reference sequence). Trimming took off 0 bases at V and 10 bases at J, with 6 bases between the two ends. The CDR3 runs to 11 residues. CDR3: CAWSVTGKLFF. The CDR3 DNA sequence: TGTGCCTGGAGTGTGACGGGAAAACTGTTTTTT.

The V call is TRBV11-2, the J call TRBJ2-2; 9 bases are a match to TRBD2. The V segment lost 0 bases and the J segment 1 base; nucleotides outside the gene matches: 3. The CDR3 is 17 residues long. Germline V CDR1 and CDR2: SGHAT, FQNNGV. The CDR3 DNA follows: TGTGCCAGCAGCTTAGACATAGCGGGGGTGAACACCGGGGAGCTGTTTTTT. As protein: CASSLDIAGVNTGELFF.

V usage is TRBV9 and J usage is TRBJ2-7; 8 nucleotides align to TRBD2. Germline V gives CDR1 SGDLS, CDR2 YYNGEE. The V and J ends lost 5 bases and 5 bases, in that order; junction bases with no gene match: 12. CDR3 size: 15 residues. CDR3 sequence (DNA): TGTGCCAGCAGTGATTTCGGGGGGGCTGGAGACGAGCAGTACTTC. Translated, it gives CASSDFGGAGDEQYF.

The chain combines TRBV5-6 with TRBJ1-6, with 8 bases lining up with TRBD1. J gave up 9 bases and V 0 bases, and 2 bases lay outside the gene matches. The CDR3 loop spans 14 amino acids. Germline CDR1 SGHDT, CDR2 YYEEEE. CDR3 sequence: CASSLAGQGSPLHF. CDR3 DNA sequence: TGTGCCAGCAGCTTGGCCGGACAGGGTTCACCCCTCCACTTT. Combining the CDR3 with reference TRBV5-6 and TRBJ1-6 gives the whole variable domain DAGVTQSPTHLIKTRGQQVTLRCSPKSGHDTVSWYQQALGQGPQFIFQYYEEEERQRGNFPDRFSGHQFPNYSSELNVNALLLGDSALYLCASSLAGQGSPLHFGNGTRLTVT.

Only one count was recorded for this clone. The CDR3 is CASSMVGLVTGELFF. Here the CDR3 DNA reads TGTGCCAGTAGTATGGTGGGACTGGTCACCGGGGAGCTGTTTTTT. The chain couples TRBV19 to TRBJ2-2; maybe TRBD2 (6 bases). V gave up 3 bases and J gave up 4 bases, with 12 bases separating them. Germline V gene sequence: CDR1 LNHDA, CDR2 SQIVND (reference sequence). The CDR3 totals 15 residues.

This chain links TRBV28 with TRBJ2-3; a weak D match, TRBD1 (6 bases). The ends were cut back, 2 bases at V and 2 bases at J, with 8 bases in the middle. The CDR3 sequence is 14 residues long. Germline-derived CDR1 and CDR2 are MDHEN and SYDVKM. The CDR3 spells CASSLGQYTDTQYF. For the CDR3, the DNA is TGTGCCAGCAGTTTAGGACAGTACACAGATACGCAGTATTTT. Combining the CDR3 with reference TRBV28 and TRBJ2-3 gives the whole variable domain DVKVTQSSRYLVKRTGEKVFLECVQDMDHENMFWYRQDPGLGLRLIYFSYDVKMKEKGDIPEGYSVSREKKERFSLILESASTNQTSMYLCASSLGQYTDTQYFGPGTRLTVL.

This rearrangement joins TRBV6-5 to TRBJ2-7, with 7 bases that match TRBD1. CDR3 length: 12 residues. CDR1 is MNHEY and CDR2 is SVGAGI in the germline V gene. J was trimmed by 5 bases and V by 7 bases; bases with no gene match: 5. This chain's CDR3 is CASKTTGDEQYF. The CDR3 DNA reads TGTGCCAGCAAGACTACAGGGGACGAGCAGTACTTC.

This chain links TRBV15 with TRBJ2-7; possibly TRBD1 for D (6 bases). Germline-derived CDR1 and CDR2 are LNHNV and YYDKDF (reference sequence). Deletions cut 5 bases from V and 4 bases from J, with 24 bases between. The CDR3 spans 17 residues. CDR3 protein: CATSGGAGHRAPYEQYF. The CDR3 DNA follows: TGTGCCACCAGCGGGGGAGCCGGACACAGGGCCCCTTACGAGCAGTACTTC. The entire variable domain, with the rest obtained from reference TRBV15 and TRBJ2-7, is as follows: DAMVIQNPRYQVTQFGKPVTLSCSQTLNHNVMYWYQQKSSQAPKLLFHYYDKDFNNEADTPDNFQSRRPNTSFCFLDIRSPGLGDTAMYLCATSGGAGHRAPYEQYFGPGTRLTVT.

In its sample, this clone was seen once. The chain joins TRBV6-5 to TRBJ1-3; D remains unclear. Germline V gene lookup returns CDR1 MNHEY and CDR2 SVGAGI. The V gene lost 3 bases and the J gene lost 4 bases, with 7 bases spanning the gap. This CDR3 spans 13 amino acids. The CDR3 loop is CASSYGPGNTIYF. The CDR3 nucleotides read TGTGCCAGCAGTTATGGGCCCGGAAACACCATATATTTT.

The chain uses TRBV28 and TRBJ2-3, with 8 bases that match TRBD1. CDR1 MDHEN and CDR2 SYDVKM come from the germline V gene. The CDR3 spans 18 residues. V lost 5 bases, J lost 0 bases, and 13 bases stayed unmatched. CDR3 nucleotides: TGTGCCAGCAGTGCTAGGACAGGGAAAACCACTAGCACAGATACGCAGTATTTT. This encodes CASSARTGKTTSTDTQYF.

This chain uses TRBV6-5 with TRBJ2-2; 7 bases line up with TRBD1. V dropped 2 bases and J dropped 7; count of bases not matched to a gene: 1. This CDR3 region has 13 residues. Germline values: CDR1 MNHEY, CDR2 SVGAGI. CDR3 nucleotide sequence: TGTGCCAGCAGTTACCGACAGGGCGGGGAGCTGTTTTTT. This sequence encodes CASSYRQGGELFF.

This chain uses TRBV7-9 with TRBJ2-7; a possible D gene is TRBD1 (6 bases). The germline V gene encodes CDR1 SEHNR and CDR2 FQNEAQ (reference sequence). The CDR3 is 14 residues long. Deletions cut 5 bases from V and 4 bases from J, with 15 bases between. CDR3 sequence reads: CASSQEQRGYEQYF. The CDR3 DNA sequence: TGTGCCAGCAGCCAAGAGCAGAGGGGGTACGAGCAGTACTTC.

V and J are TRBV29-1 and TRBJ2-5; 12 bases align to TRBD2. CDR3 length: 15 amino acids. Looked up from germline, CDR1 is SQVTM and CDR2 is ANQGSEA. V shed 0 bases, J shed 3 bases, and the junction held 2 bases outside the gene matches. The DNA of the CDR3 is TGCAGCGTTGAAGATCTAGCGGGGGGGAAAGAGACCCAGTACTTC. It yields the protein CSVEDLAGGKETQYF.

CDR3 bases: TGTGCCAGCAGCCCCAGGGGGCGTGAGCAGTTCTTC. Amino acids: CASSPRGREQFF. The chain recombines TRBV28 with TRBJ2-1; 8 bases agree with TRBD1. J gave up 9 bases and V 6 bases, and 4 bases lay outside the gene matches. Germline loops: CDR1 MDHEN, CDR2 SYDVKM. The CDR3 spans 12 residues.

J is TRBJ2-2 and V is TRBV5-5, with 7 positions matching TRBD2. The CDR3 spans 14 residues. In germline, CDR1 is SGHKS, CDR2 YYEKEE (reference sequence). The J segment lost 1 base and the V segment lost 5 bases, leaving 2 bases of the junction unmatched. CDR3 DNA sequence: TGTGCCAGCAGGGAGCGGGGGAACACCGGGGAGCTGTTTTTT. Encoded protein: CASRERGNTGELFF.

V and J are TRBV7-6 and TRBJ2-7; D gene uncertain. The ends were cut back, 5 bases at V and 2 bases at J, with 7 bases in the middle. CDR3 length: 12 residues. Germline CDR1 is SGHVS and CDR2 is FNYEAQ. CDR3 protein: CASSQGAYEQYF. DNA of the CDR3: TGTGCCAGCAGCCAAGGAGCCTACGAGCAGTACTTC.

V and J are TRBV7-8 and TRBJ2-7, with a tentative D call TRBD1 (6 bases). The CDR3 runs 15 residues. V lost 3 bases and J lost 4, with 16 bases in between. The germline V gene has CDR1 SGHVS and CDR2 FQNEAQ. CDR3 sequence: CASSFGRGPPYEQYF. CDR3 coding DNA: TGTGCCAGCAGCTTCGGCAGGGGCCCCCCTTACGAGCAGTACTTC.

The chain's CDR3 is CASSVRDGSEKLFF. Here the CDR3 DNA reads TGTGCCAGCAGCGTACGGGATGGGAGTGAAAAACTGTTTTTT. The chain carries TRBV7-9 and TRBJ1-4; D gene unclear. The germline CDR1 and CDR2 sequences are SEHNR and FQNEAQ (reference sequence). The ends were cut back, 5 bases at V and 7 bases at J, with 14 bases in the middle. The CDR3 spans 14 residues.

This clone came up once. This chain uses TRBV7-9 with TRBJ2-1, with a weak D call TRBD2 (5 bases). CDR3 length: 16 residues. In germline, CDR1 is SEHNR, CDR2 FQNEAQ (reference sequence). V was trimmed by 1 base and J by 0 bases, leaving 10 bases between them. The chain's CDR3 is CASSLGGLASYNEQFF. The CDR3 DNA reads TGTGCCAGCAGCTTAGGTGGGCTAGCCTCCTACAATGAGCAGTTCTTC.

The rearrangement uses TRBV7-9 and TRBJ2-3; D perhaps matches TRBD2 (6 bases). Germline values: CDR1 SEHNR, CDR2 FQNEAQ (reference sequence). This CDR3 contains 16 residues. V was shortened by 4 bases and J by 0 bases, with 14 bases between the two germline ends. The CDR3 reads CASSYVAGISTDTQYF. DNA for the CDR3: TGTGCCAGCAGCTACGTGGCGGGGATAAGCACAGATACGCAGTATTTT.

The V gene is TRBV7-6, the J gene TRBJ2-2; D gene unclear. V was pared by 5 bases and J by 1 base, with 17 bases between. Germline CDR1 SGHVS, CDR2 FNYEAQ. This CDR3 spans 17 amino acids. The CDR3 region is CASSNLGLGMNTGELFF. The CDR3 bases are TGTGCCAGCAGCAACTTGGGCTTGGGTATGAACACCGGGGAGCTGTTTTTT.